One and the same sample provided the 13 T cell receptor beta chains below, sequenced in a study of siplizumab effects on memory and regulatory T cells. Generated by immunoSEQ multiplex PCR, the TCRdb table keeps only in-frame clones and is missing some. The repertoire holds about 26,000 clones, with 84% as singletons. The sample consisted of memory CD4+ T cells sorted from blood. These receptors were obtained from a human donor in good health.

The chain joins TRBV19 to TRBJ2-6; D is undetermined. Germline-derived CDR1 and CDR2 are LNHDA and SQIVND (reference sequence). The CDR3 is 15 residues long. Trimming pared 7 bases from V and 0 bases from J, leaving 10 bases between. The CDR3 DNA reads TGTGCCAGTACCCCGATTGGCTCTGGGGCCAACGTCCTGACTTTC. It is translated as CASTPIGSGANVLTF.

The CDR3 DNA reads as TGCGCCAGCAGCTTGGCCGGGGTGGGAACAAGGGGTGAGCAGTACTTC. Protein sequence: CASSLAGVGTRGEQYF. This chain joins TRBV5-1 and TRBJ2-7; D may be TRBD1 or TRBD2 (5 bases each). The ends were cut back, 0 bases at V and 7 bases at J, with 20 bases in the middle. The CDR3 covers 16 residues. The V gene's germline CDR1 is SGHRS and CDR2 YFSETQ. The whole variable domain, filled in from reference TRBV5-1 and TRBJ2-7, reads KAGVTQTPRYLIKTRGQQVTLSCSPISGHRSVSWYQQTPGQGLQFLFEYFSETQRNKGNFPGRFSGRQFSNSRSEMNVSTLELGDSALYLCASSLAGVGTRGEQYFGPGTRLTVT.

Written as DNA, the CDR3 is TGTGCCAGCAGCTTAGCGGACGGACCCAACTATGGCTACACCTTC. Translated, it gives CASSLADGPNYGYTF. The chain uses TRBV7-9 and TRBJ1-2; no definite D call. Trimming took off 0 bases at V and 2 bases at J, with 10 bases between the two ends. From germline, CDR1 is SEHNR and CDR2 FQNEAQ (reference sequence). The CDR3 is 15 amino acids.

The genes are TRBV19 and TRBJ1-1, with D possibly matching TRBD1 (6 bases). The CDR3 runs 18 residues. CDR1 is LNHDA and CDR2 is SQIVND in the germline V gene (reference sequence). Trimming took 5 bases from V and 4 from J, leaving 26 bases between them. DNA for the CDR3: TGTGCCAGTAGTGGCGGGGTCGCGGGCAGGGGCTTTCGCACTGAAGCTTTCTTT. Translated: CASSGGVAGRGFRTEAFF.

J is TRBJ1-1 and V is TRBV10-3; weak D call: TRBD1 (6 bases). V dropped 3 bases and J dropped 10 bases, with 15 bases sitting between them. The CDR3 has 13 residues. Germline loops: CDR1 ENHRY, CDR2 SYGVKD. The DNA of the CDR3 is TGTGCCATCAGTGAAGGAGGTAAAGGGGGAGCTTTCTTT. Translation: CAISEGGKGGAFF.

This clone was counted once. The chain recombines TRBV4-1 with TRBJ2-5, with D perhaps matching TRBD2 (6 bases). V shed 1 base and J shed 5 bases, with 17 bases lying between them. This CDR3 is 16 amino acids long. Germline V lookup: CDR1 MGHRA, CDR2 YSYEKL. The CDR3 nucleotides are TGCGCCAGCAGCCAAGTGGCGGGGAAGAAGCGGGAGACCCAGTACTTC. Protein sequence: CASSQVAGKKRETQYF.

The CDR3, as DNA: TGTGCCAGCTTCGGCGGGAGGGTTACCAAAAACATTCAGTACTTC. Residues: CASFGGRVTKNIQYF. The chain recombines TRBV28 with TRBJ2-4, with 9 bases identical to TRBD2. CDR1 is MDHEN, CDR2 SYDVKM, per germline. With 8 bases clipped from V and 2 bases from J, the junction kept 7 bases outside the gene matches. CDR3 length: 15 residues.

The chain employs TRBV2 and TRBJ2-1, with D perhaps TRBD2 (5 bases). The CDR3 consists of 12 residues. The germline V gene encodes CDR1 SNHLY and CDR2 FYNNEI. Deletions cut 6 bases from V and 7 bases from J, with 10 bases between. The CDR3 is CASSGLENEQFF. CDR3 DNA: TGTGCCAGCAGCGGACTGGAAAATGAGCAGTTCTTC.

The chain carries TRBV2 and TRBJ1-5; perhaps TRBD1 as D (5 bases). The CDR3 is 16 residues long. Germline CDR1 reads SNHLY; CDR2 reads FYNNEI. V lost 2 bases, J lost 1 base, and 12 bases lay in between. The CDR3 protein is CASSEYGQESNQPQHF. The CDR3 DNA follows: TGTGCCAGCAGTGAATATGGACAAGAAAGCAATCAGCCCCAGCATTTT.

The chain links TRBV19 to TRBJ2-3, with 9 bases fitting TRBD1. After removal of 4 bases from V and 5 bases from J, the junction contained 4 bases not matched to a gene. CDR1 is LNHDA and CDR2 is SQIVND in the germline V gene (reference sequence). CDR3 size: 14 residues. The CDR3 loop reads CASSTDRGRDTQYF. The CDR3 DNA follows: TGTGCCAGTAGTACGGACAGGGGAAGAGATACGCAGTATTTT.

This clone was detected once. Other DNA sequences in this sample translate to the same CDR3. This sequence joins TRBV12-5 and TRBJ1-2; the match to TRBD1 covers 11 bases. Losses at the gene ends were 5 bases for V and 4 bases for J; bases not matched to a gene: 9. The CDR3 is 16 residues long. The V gene's germline CDR1 is LGHNT and CDR2 FRNRAP. The CDR3 region has the DNA TGTGCTAGTGGTGCGGGACAGGGGGGTCGAGCCTATGGCTACACCTTC. The encoded protein is CASGAGQGGRAYGYTF.

This sequence joins TRBV5-4 and TRBJ2-5; no definite D call. Between the trimmed V and J ends, which lost 0 bases and 0 bases, there was a span of 6 bases. Germline V gene lookup returns CDR1 SGHNT and CDR2 YYREEE (reference sequence). This CDR3 spans 14 amino acids. CDR3 in amino acids: CASSLDSDQETQYF. CDR3 bases: TGTGCCAGCAGCTTGGATTCCGACCAAGAGACCCAGTACTTC.

This clone was seen just once. This chain links TRBV21-1 with TRBJ2-5; the table's D call, TRBD2, has no DNA check behind it. The end of the DNA fits TRBJ2-7 better, so the J call may be wrong. TRBV21-1 is a listed pseudogene. This CDR3 contains 14 residues. Written as DNA, the CDR3 is TGTGCCAGCAGCAAAGATTGCCACTCCTACGAGCAGTACTTC. Translating gives CASSKDCHSYEQYF.